Each of the 9 T cell receptor beta chains below was sequenced from the same sample in a study of T cell responses to AZD1222 COVID-19 vaccine. Produced via immunoSEQ multiplex PCR; TCRdb's table is partial and in-frame only. Among 110,000 or so clones listed, about 88% were seen once. The starting material was peripheral blood, obtained 28 days after the second AZD1222 dose. Every receptor here comes from an adult who received the AZD1222 COVID-19 vaccine.

This clone has just one count. V is TRBV4-1 and J is TRBJ2-2; D not certain. Trimming stripped 1 base from V and 2 bases from J, with 8 bases between. This CDR3 contains 15 residues. Germline V CDR1 and CDR2: MGHRA, YSYEKL. DNA for the CDR3: TGCGCCAGCAGCCAAGGCTTCTCCAACACCGGGGAGCTGTTTTTT. Its protein is CASSQGFSNTGELFF.

This rearrangement joins TRBV6-2 or TRBV6-3 to TRBJ2-1; D is unresolved. The CDR3 extends over 12 amino acids. Trimming cost V 2 bases and J 4 bases, with 3 bases left between them. Germline CDR1 reads MNHEY; CDR2 reads SVGEGT. In nucleotides, the CDR3 is TGTGCCAGCAGTTACCTGTACAATGAGCAGTTCTTC. It encodes CASSYLYNEQFF.

The chain links TRBV11-2 to TRBJ2-7; D possibly uses TRBD1 or TRBD2 (5 bases each). CDR3 size: 14 residues. CDR1 is SGHAT, CDR2 FQNNGV, per germline. The V end was cut by 5 bases, the J end by 3 bases, with 14 bases between. DNA for the CDR3: TGTGCCAGCAGCAATCCGGGACCTTACTACGAGCAGTACTTC. It codes for CASSNPGPYYEQYF.

V is TRBV19 and J is TRBJ1-5; possible D gene TRBD1, 5 bases. With 4 bases removed from V and 0 bases from J, the gap between germline ends came to 16 bases. From germline, CDR1 is LNHDA and CDR2 SQIVND (reference sequence). The CDR3 has 17 residues. DNA of the CDR3: TGTGCCAGTAGTAGCCAGGGAAGGAGGTATAGCAATCAGCCCCAGCATTTT. It is translated as CASSSQGRRYSNQPQHF.

This sequence joins TRBV19 and TRBJ2-7, with 9 bases aligning to TRBD1. In germline, CDR1 is LNHDA, CDR2 SQIVND (reference sequence). J gave up 1 base and V 3 bases, and 7 bases lay outside the gene matches. This CDR3 has 16 amino acids. CDR3 DNA: TGTGCCAGTAGTATCCGCCGACAGGGGGAGTCCTACGAGCAGTACTTC. Encoded protein: CASSIRRQGESYEQYF. Combining the CDR3 with reference TRBV19 and TRBJ2-7 gives the whole variable domain DGGITQSPKYLFRKEGQNVTLSCEQNLNHDAMYWYRQDPGQGLRLIYYSQIVNDFQKGDIAEGYSVSREKKESFPLTVTSAQKNPTAFYLCASSIRRQGESYEQYFGPGTRLTVT.

The rearrangement uses TRBV4-2 and TRBJ1-4; D gene unclear. Germline-derived CDR1 and CDR2 are LGHNA and YNFKEQ. V lost 1 base, J lost 8 bases, and 20 bases lay in between. There are 17 residues in the CDR3. CDR3 protein: CASSQVSGELDQEKLFF. In DNA, the CDR3 is TGTGCCAGCAGCCAAGTATCCGGGGAACTGGACCAAGAAAAACTGTTTTTT.

The chain is built from TRBV24-1 and TRBJ1-2; perhaps TRBD1 as D (6 bases). In germline, CDR1 is KGHDR, CDR2 SFDVKD. The V end was cut by 4 bases, the J end by 5 bases, with 13 bases between. The CDR3 extends over 14 amino acids. The CDR3 reads CATSDPGGGYGYTF. Written as DNA, the CDR3 is TGTGCCACCAGTGACCCAGGAGGGGGATATGGCTACACCTTC.

This chain joins TRBV6-5 and TRBJ1-4, with no clear D. The CDR3 is 15 residues long. In germline, CDR1 is MNHEY, CDR2 SVGAGI. Trimming left V 5 bases short and J 0 bases short, with 10 bases between. The CDR3 coding sequence is TGTGCCAGCAGTCCCGGACCTGCAACTAATGAAAAACTGTTTTTT. Translation: CASSPGPATNEKLFF.

The CDR3 DNA reads as TGTGCCAGCTCCCCCCCCGGGCTACTAGGAGCCGTGGAGCTGTTTTTT. Translated, it gives CASSPPGLLGAVELFF. The chain recombines TRBV18 with TRBJ2-2; perhaps TRBD2 as D (5 bases). The germline V gene has CDR1 KGHSH and CDR2 LQKENI. V gave up 6 bases and J gave up 10 bases, with 24 bases separating them. This CDR3 spans 16 amino acids.